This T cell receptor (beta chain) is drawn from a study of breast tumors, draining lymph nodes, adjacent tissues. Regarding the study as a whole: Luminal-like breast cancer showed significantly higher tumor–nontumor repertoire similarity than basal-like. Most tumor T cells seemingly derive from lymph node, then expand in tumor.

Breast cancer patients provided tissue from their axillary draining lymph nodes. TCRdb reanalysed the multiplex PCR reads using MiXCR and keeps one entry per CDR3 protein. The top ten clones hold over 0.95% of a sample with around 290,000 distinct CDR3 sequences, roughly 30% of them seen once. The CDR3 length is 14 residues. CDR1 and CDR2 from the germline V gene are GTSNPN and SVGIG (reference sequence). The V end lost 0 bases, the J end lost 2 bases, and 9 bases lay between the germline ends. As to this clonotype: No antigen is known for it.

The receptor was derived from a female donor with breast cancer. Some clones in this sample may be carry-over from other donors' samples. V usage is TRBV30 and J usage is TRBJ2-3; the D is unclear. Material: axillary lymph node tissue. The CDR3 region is CAWSVLAFTDTQYF. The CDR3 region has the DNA TGTGCCTGGAGTGTACTTGCATTCACAGATACGCAGTATTTT.